Below are 24 T cell receptor beta chains sequenced from a single sample in a study of technical replicates of blood from a handful of donors. TCRdb's table, derived via immunoSEQ multiplex PCR, lists solely in-frame clones and lacks some. Altogether tens of thousands of clones are present, approximately 86% being singletons, with the ten largest covering roughly 5.3%. Sample: PBMCs. Source of these receptors: a human donor in good health. Some clones in this sample may be carry-over from other donors' samples.

The V call is TRBV7-2, the J call TRBJ2-3; a possible D gene is TRBD2 (6 bases). CDR3 length: 15 residues. CDR1 SGHTA and CDR2 FQGNSA come from the germline V gene. Trimming stripped 5 bases from V and 2 bases from J, with 14 bases between. The CDR3 loop reads CASSKGGLPTDTQYF. The CDR3 DNA sequence: TGTGCCAGCAGCAAGGGAGGCCTTCCCACAGATACGCAGTATTTT. Full variable domain (outside the CDR3, taken from reference TRBV7-2 and TRBJ2-3): GAGVSQSPSNKVTEKGKDVELRCDPISGHTALYWYRQSLGQGLEFLIYFQGNSAPDKSGLPSDRFSAERTGGSVSTLTIQRTQQEDSAVYLCASSKGGLPTDTQYFGPGTRLTVL.

The rearrangement links TRBV6-5 to TRBJ2-4; D is ambiguous. CDR1 and CDR2 (germline): MNHEY, SVGAGI. This CDR3 comprises 14 residues. The germline V and J ends were trimmed by 6 bases and 0 bases, with 9 bases remaining between them. CDR3 sequence: CASRPRIAKNIQYF. Here the CDR3 DNA reads TGTGCCAGCAGACCCAGAATAGCCAAAAACATTCAGTACTTC.

This clone has just a few counts. V and J are TRBV29-1 and TRBJ1-1; D gene unclear. The CDR3 covers 14 residues. The V and J ends lost 2 bases and 1 base respectively, with 11 bases between them. Per germline, CDR1 SQVTM and CDR2 ANQGSEA. CDR3 DNA: TGCAGCGTTGAATTTCAGGCAAAGAACACTGAAGCTTTCTTT. This gives the protein CSVEFQAKNTEAFF. Drawing the rest from reference TRBV29-1 and TRBJ1-1, the complete variable domain is SAVISQKPSRDICQRGTSLTIQCQVDSQVTMMFWYRQQPGQSLTLIATANQGSEATYESGFVIDKFPISRPNLTFSTLTVSNMSPEDSSIYLCSVEFQAKNTEAFFGQGTRLTVV.

The rearrangement links TRBV12-5 to TRBJ2-1, with 7 positions matching TRBD1. The junction had 8 bases not matched to a gene; V was cut back by 6 bases and J by 6 bases. The CDR3 extends over 14 amino acids. Germline CDR1 and CDR2: LGHNT and FRNRAP. The CDR3 reads CASGGQHIVNEQFF. For the CDR3, the DNA is TGTGCTAGTGGGGGACAGCACATCGTCAATGAGCAGTTCTTC.

The chain is built from TRBV4-3 and TRBJ2-7; the match to TRBD2 covers 8 bases. Germline V CDR1 and CDR2: LGHNA, YSLEER. Trimming cost V 0 bases and J 7 bases; bases outside gene matches: 11. This CDR3 has 16 residues. The CDR3 DNA reads as TGCGCCAGCAGCCAAGAGTTCCGGGGGGGGGTATTTGAGCAGTACTTC. Translating it yields CASSQEFRGGVFEQYF.

The chain links TRBV19 to TRBJ2-2; 8 nucleotides line up with TRBD1. The CDR3 is made up of 15 amino acids. V trimming: 1 base; J trimming: 5 bases; junction bases outside the gene matches: 3. Germline CDR1 is LNHDA and CDR2 is SQIVND (reference sequence). The chain's CDR3 is CASSIVRQGTGELFF. The CDR3 DNA reads as TGTGCCAGTAGTATAGTAAGACAGGGGACCGGGGAGCTGTTTTTT.

This clone was seen only once. This chain joins TRBV4-3 and TRBJ2-3; no clear D gene. In germline, CDR1 is LGHNA, CDR2 YSLEER. Trimming removed 0 bases at V and 6 bases at J, with 10 bases between. CDR3 length: 14 amino acids. The CDR3 sequence: CASSQDWPSDTQYF. In DNA, the CDR3 is TGCGCCAGCAGCCAAGATTGGCCGTCCGATACGCAGTATTTT.

V usage is TRBV5-1 and J usage is TRBJ1-1; no clear D. Germline assignment: CDR1 SGHRS and CDR2 YFSETQ. Between the trimmed V and J ends, which lost 0 bases and 11 bases, there was a span of 14 bases. This CDR3 has 13 amino acids. CDR3 sequence reads: CASSLEPPGSAFF. The DNA of the CDR3 is TGCGCCAGCAGCTTGGAGCCGCCCGGGTCGGCTTTCTTT.

The chain uses TRBV18 and TRBJ2-2; D unresolved. V lost 4 bases to trimming and J lost 1 base, with 13 bases between them. This CDR3 has 16 residues. Germline CDR1 and CDR2: KGHSH and LQKENI. This CDR3 reads CASSLPSRRNTGELFF. CDR3 bases: TGTGCCAGCTCACTACCTTCGAGGAGGAACACCGGGGAGCTGTTTTTT.

V and J are TRBV30 and TRBJ2-3; no clear D gene. The CDR3 sequence is 12 residues long. V was pared by 2 bases and J by 5 bases, with 8 bases between. Germline loops: CDR1 GTSNPN, CDR2 SVGIG (reference sequence). CDR3 in amino acids: CAWSSSRDTQYF. In nucleotides, the CDR3 is TGTGCCTGGAGTTCCTCTAGAGATACGCAGTATTTT. Variable domain in full (rest from reference TRBV30 and TRBJ2-3): SQTIHQWPATLVQPVGSPLSLECTVEGTSNPNLYWYRQAAGRGLQLLFYSVGIGQISSEVPQNLSASRPQDRQFILSSKKLLLSDSGFYLCAWSSSRDTQYFGPGTRLTVL.

This sequence joins TRBV6-4 and TRBJ2-3, with 12 bases lining up with TRBD2. Germline-derived CDR1 and CDR2 are MRHNA and SNTAGT. V gave up 3 bases and J gave up 5 bases; unmatched junction bases: 3. The CDR3 covers 15 residues. This CDR3 is CASSELAGGVDTQYF. DNA for the CDR3: TGTGCCAGCAGTGAACTAGCGGGGGGCGTAGATACGCAGTATTTT.

V and J are TRBV4-3 and TRBJ2-1, with 7 positions matching TRBD1. The V gene end was trimmed by 4 bases and the J gene end by 4 bases; junction bases not matched to a gene: 7. The CDR3 contains 15 residues. Germline CDR1 is LGHNA and CDR2 is YSLEER. The CDR3 coding sequence is TGCGCCAGCAGCCGTGACAGGGTGGAGTACAATGAGCAGTTCTTC. It encodes CASSRDRVEYNEQFF.

V is TRBV30 and J is TRBJ1-1; 8 bases line up with TRBD1. This CDR3 spans 12 amino acids. Per germline, CDR1 GTSNPN and CDR2 SVGIG (reference sequence). V was clipped by 0 bases and J by 10 bases; unmatched bases: 4. CDR3: CAWSVRGTGAFF. The CDR3 nucleotides are TGTGCCTGGAGTGTAAGGGGGACAGGAGCTTTCTTT.

The chain combines TRBV6-1 with TRBJ1-1; tentatively, D is TRBD1 (6 bases). The CDR3 is 15 amino acids. Looked up from germline, CDR1 is MNHNS and CDR2 is SASEGT. Trimming removed 6 bases from V and 4 bases from J, with 18 bases in between. The CDR3 coding sequence is TGTGCCAGCAGGAGGGGGAGAGGGTCGGGCACTGAAGCTTTCTTT. This gives the protein CASRRGRGSGTEAFF.

The rearrangement joins TRBV15 to TRBJ1-5; 7 positions match TRBD1. This CDR3 region has 17 residues. The V segment lost 3 bases and the J segment 3 bases; nucleotides outside the gene matches: 11. In germline, CDR1 is LNHNV, CDR2 YYDKDF (reference sequence). CDR3 sequence (DNA): TGTGCCACCAGCAGGGCAGGGGGGTTTGGGCTCAATCAGCCCCAGCATTTT. This translates into CATSRAGGFGLNQPQHF. The whole variable domain, filled in from reference TRBV15 and TRBJ1-5, reads DAMVIQNPRYQVTQFGKPVTLSCSQTLNHNVMYWYQQKSSQAPKLLFHYYDKDFNNEADTPDNFQSRRPNTSFCFLDIRSPGLGDTAMYLCATSRAGGFGLNQPQHFGDGTRLSIL.

This clone appeared a single time. The chain employs TRBV7-8 and TRBJ1-1; no clear D gene. V was shortened by 5 bases and J by 1 base, with 11 bases between the two germline ends. The germline V gene encodes CDR1 SGHVS and CDR2 FQNEAQ. This CDR3 has 14 residues. The CDR3 nucleotides read TGTGCCAGCAGCGAAGTGGGCCAGAACACTGAAGCTTTCTTT. This translates into CASSEVGQNTEAFF.

The chain combines TRBV14 with TRBJ1-3, with a weak D call TRBD1 (5 bases). V lost 4 bases, J lost 0 bases, and 10 bases lay in between. CDR1 is SGHDN, CDR2 FVKESK, per germline. The CDR3 covers 15 residues. CDR3 residues: CASSRGSISGNTIYF. The CDR3 DNA is TGTGCCAGCAGCCGGGGCTCTATCTCTGGAAACACCATATATTTT.

The V call is TRBV7-2, the J call TRBJ1-1; D gene ambiguous. This CDR3 has 14 amino acids. Germline V gene sequence: CDR1 SGHTA, CDR2 FQGNSA. Trimming stripped 3 bases from V and 2 bases from J, with 10 bases between. CDR3 sequence (DNA): TGTGCCAGCAGCTTCAGGATGGGTAACACTGAAGCTTTCTTT. It translates to CASSFRMGNTEAFF.

The chain recombines TRBV4-2 with TRBJ2-3; the match to TRBD2 covers 8 bases. V was clipped by 1 base and J by 1 base; unmatched bases: 4. The germline CDR1 and CDR2 sequences are LGHNA and YNFKEQ. The CDR3 extends over 16 amino acids. This chain's CDR3 is CASSQVTGRGTDTQYF. The CDR3 DNA reads TGTGCCAGCAGCCAAGTTACCGGGAGGGGCACAGATACGCAGTATTTT.

The rearrangement links TRBV7-2 to TRBJ2-7; 7 bases map to TRBD1. Germline V gene data show CDR1 as SGHTA and CDR2 as FQGNSA. Unmatched junction bases numbered 8, after V lost 5 bases and J lost 7 bases. This CDR3 comprises 13 residues. The CDR3 sequence: CASSPDRVQEQYF. Written as DNA, the CDR3 is TGTGCCAGCAGCCCCGACAGGGTTCAAGAGCAGTACTTC.

This chain joins TRBV18 and TRBJ2-7, with D possibly being TRBD1 (5 bases). V lost 3 bases and J 2 bases, leaving 8 bases between the germline ends. This CDR3 is built from 13 residues. Per germline, CDR1 KGHSH and CDR2 LQKENI. CDR3 nucleotide sequence: TGTGCCAGCTCACCTGTCAGGGCCTACGAGCAGTACTTC. Amino acids: CASSPVRAYEQYF.

The genes are TRBV7-3 and TRBJ2-7; 9 positions match TRBD2. V shed 3 bases, J shed 0 bases, and the junction held 6 bases outside the gene matches. CDR1 and CDR2 (germline): SGHTA, FQGTGA. The CDR3 contains 16 residues. The CDR3 sequence: CASSFRSGSDSYEQYF. The CDR3 nucleotides are TGTGCCAGCAGCTTTCGTAGCGGGAGCGACTCCTACGAGCAGTACTTC.

CDR3 region: CSVEDDFGVYGYTF. DNA of the CDR3: TGCAGCGTTGAAGATGATTTCGGGGTCTATGGCTACACCTTC. This chain joins TRBV29-1 and TRBJ1-2; unclear D gene. Germline assignment: CDR1 SQVTM and CDR2 ANQGSEA. There are 14 residues in the CDR3. V was shortened by 0 bases and J by 4 bases, with 12 bases between the two germline ends.

V is TRBV2 and J is TRBJ2-1, with 9 bases aligning to TRBD2. In germline, CDR1 is SNHLY, CDR2 FYNNEI. Losses at the gene ends were 3 bases for V and 8 bases for J; bases not matched to a gene: 5. This CDR3 is 14 amino acids long. CDR3: CASSEREGRDEQFF. The DNA of the CDR3 is TGTGCCAGCAGTGAGCGGGAGGGCCGGGATGAGCAGTTCTTC.